The 3 T cell receptor beta chains given below trace back to one sample, sequenced in a study of blood T cells in healthy people across ages. Through a sample-barcoded 5' primer and a J-beta primer mix, a second PCR was run for about 6 to 11 cycles. TCRdb recomputed calls from the 5' RACE reads with MiXCR, one row per CDR3 protein. The table records about 570,000 distinct CDR3 sequences, 27% of them present only once. The material sequenced was blood. These receptors were collected from a woman in her seventies in good health.

Within the sample, this clonotype is medium-sized. The rearrangement joins TRBV27 to TRBJ2-5; D is possibly TRBD2 (5 bases). This CDR3 region has 14 residues. Germline V CDR1 and CDR2: MNHEY, SMNVEV (reference sequence). Trimming took 3 bases from V and 0 from J, leaving 8 bases between them. Here the CDR3 reads CASSFVGDQETQYF. The CDR3 DNA follows: TGTGCCAGCAGTTTTGTCGGGGACCAAGAGACCCAGTACTTC.

J is TRBJ2-7 and V is TRBV20-1; 10 bases align to TRBD1. The length of the CDR3 is 15 residues. CDR1 and CDR2 (germline): DFQATT, SNEGSKA (reference sequence). V gave up 3 bases and J gave up 1 base; unmatched junction bases: 6. CDR3 region: CSASRGQGGSYEQYF. CDR3 bases: TGCAGTGCTAGTAGAGGACAGGGGGGATCCTACGAGCAGTACTTC.

The chain links TRBV12-3 or TRBV12-4 to TRBJ1-5, with TRBD1 as a possible D gene (5 bases). CDR3 length equals 15 residues. V dropped 2 bases and J dropped 3 bases, with 11 bases sitting between them. In DNA, the CDR3 is TGTGCCAGCAGTTTACGGCAGGGCGACAATCAGCCCCAGCATTTT. Its translation: CASSLRQGDNQPQHF.